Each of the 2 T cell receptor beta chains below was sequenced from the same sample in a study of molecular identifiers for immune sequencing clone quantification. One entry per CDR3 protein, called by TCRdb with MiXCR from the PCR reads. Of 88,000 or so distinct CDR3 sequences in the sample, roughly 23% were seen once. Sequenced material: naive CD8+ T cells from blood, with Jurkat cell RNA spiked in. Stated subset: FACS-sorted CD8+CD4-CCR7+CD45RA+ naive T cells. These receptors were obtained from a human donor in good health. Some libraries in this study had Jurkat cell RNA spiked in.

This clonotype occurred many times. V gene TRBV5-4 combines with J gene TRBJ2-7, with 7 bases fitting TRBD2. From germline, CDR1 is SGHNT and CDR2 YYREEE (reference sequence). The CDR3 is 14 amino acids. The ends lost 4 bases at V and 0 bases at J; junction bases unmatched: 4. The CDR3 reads CASSIGTNSYEQYF. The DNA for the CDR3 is TGTGCCAGCAGCATAGGGACTAACTCCTACGAGCAGTACTTC.

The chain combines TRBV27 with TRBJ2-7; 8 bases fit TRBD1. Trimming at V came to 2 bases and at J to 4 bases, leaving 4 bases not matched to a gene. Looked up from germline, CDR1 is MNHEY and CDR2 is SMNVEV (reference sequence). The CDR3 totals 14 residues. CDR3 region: CASSLQRDRYEQYF. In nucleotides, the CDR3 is TGTGCCAGCAGTTTACAACGGGACAGGTACGAGCAGTACTTC.